This TCR beta chain was identified during a study of blood T cell repertoires in COVID-19. Study background: Nucleic acid was either cDNA or gDNA, and it came from T cells, B-cell-depleted T cells, or PBMCs.

This CDR3 region has 16 residues. The germline V gene encodes CDR1 MNHEY and CDR2 SMNVEV (reference sequence). V shed 4 bases and J 2 bases; nucleotides not matched to a gene: 8. In the original analysis: Amplification of reference gene primers provided the estimated nucleated cell counts. Here immunoSEQ multiplex PCR was the method, and the copy in TCRdb shows in-frame clones only, minus some. That table furnishes V, J and clone size, whereas the DNA furnished D and trimming. There are under 350,000 clones in the sample; around four fifths occur only once, and about 4.6% lies in the top ten. The V gene is TRBV27, the J gene TRBJ1-2, with 9 bases that match TRBD1. Material for sequencing was peripheral blood. This sequence originates from a man in his 60s who had recovered from COVID-19. CDR3 sequence reads: CASSSAGQGTNYGYTF. CDR3 sequence (DNA): TGTGCCAGCAGTTCCGCAGGACAGGGGACCAACTATGGCTACACCTTC.